This entry lists 17 T cell receptor beta chains sequenced from one sample in a study of cytotoxic CD8 clonotypes in ibrutinib-treated CLL. Method: immunoSEQ multiplex PCR; TCRdb's copy keeps in-frame clones and lacks some. The sample has about 60,000 clones; about 54% are singletons. The sample was PBMCs, taken at disease progression, from a patient treated with ibrutinib. The receptor source for this set is a human donor with chronic lymphocytic leukemia.

The chain couples TRBV28 to TRBJ1-2, with 7 bases fitting TRBD1. V was pared by 5 bases and J by 2 bases, with 8 bases of the junction left unmatched. The CDR3 is 15 residues long. Germline V gives CDR1 MDHEN, CDR2 SYDVKM. The CDR3 spells CASSVTGASNYGYTF. The CDR3 DNA reads TGTGCCAGCAGTGTCACAGGGGCGTCCAACTATGGCTACACCTTC.

This clone appeared a single time. The rearrangement links TRBV7-9 to TRBJ2-1; either TRBD1 or TRBD2 may fit D (5 bases each). Deletions cut 5 bases from V and 4 bases from J, with 15 bases between. The CDR3 spans 15 residues. CDR1 and CDR2 (germline): SEHNR, FQNEAQ (reference sequence). CDR3 sequence (DNA): TGTGCCAGCAGCAAGACGGGACGGCGATACAATGAGCAGTTCTTC. Its translation: CASSKTGRRYNEQFF.

CDR3 bases: TGCGCCAGCAGCTTAATAGACCCGACCCCACGGGGGGATACGCAGTATTTT. It encodes CASSLIDPTPRGDTQYF. This chain uses TRBV5-1 with TRBJ2-3; D perhaps matches TRBD2 (6 bases). CDR1 and CDR2 from the germline V gene are SGHRS and YFSETQ. The CDR3 has 17 residues. Trimming stripped 2 bases from V and 6 bases from J, with 22 bases between.

The V call is TRBV15, the J call TRBJ2-1; D possibly uses TRBD1 or TRBD2 (5 bases each). The germline V and J ends were trimmed by 0 bases and 8 bases, with 8 bases remaining between them. Looked up from germline, CDR1 is LNHNV and CDR2 is YYDKDF (reference sequence). The CDR3 runs to 13 residues. CDR3 loop: CATSRDLGDEQFF. For the CDR3, the DNA is TGTGCCACCAGCAGAGATTTGGGGGATGAGCAGTTCTTC. The whole variable domain, remainder taken from reference TRBV15 and TRBJ2-1, is DAMVIQNPRYQVTQFGKPVTLSCSQTLNHNVMYWYQQKSSQAPKLLFHYYDKDFNNEADTPDNFQSRRPNTSFCFLDIRSPGLGDTAMYLCATSRDLGDEQFFGPGTRLTVL.

V is TRBV5-1 and J is TRBJ1-1; weak D call: TRBD1 (5 bases). Trimming stripped 1 base from V and 4 bases from J, with 14 bases between. The CDR3 consists of 15 residues. CDR1 and CDR2 from the germline V gene are SGHRS and YFSETQ. The CDR3 DNA follows: TGCGCCAGCAGCTTGAGGGACCCCGAAGGCACTGAAGCTTTCTTT. It codes for CASSLRDPEGTEAFF.

V gene TRBV25-1 combines with J gene TRBJ1-1; D remains ambiguous. The V gene's germline CDR1 is MGHDK and CDR2 SYGVNS. V lost 3 bases and J 4 bases, leaving 12 bases between the germline ends. The CDR3 loop spans 14 amino acids. The CDR3 DNA reads as TGTGCCAGCAGTGATCGTGGAGGGCCCACTGAAGCTTTCTTT. Its protein product is CASSDRGGPTEAFF.

The chain joins TRBV5-1 to TRBJ1-2; perhaps TRBD1 as D (6 bases). The CDR3 consists of 11 residues. The V end lost 4 bases, the J end lost 12 bases, and 13 bases lay between the germline ends. Germline loops: CDR1 SGHRS, CDR2 YFSETQ. The CDR3 loop reads CASSEGVVNTF. The CDR3 coding sequence is TGCGCCAGCAGCGAGGGGGTGGTAAACACCTTC.

This rearrangement joins TRBV11-2 to TRBJ2-7; possible D gene TRBD1, 6 bases. Trimming left V 0 bases short and J 2 bases short, with 11 bases between. The CDR3 loop spans 15 amino acids. Per the germline V gene, CDR1 is SGHAT and CDR2 is FQNNGV. CDR3 in amino acids: CASSLETGYTYEQYF. For the CDR3, the DNA is TGTGCCAGCAGCTTAGAAACAGGGTACACCTACGAGCAGTACTTC.

The V call is TRBV4-3, the J call TRBJ1-2; no reliable D call. The CDR3 spans 13 residues. The germline V gene has CDR1 LGHNA and CDR2 YSLEER. Trimming removed 6 bases from V and 2 bases from J, with 10 bases in between. DNA for the CDR3: TGCGCCAGCAGTCTCGGTTGGAACTATGGCTACACCTTC. Translating it yields CASSLGWNYGYTF.

This clone was seen a few times. The genes are TRBV2 and TRBJ2-3; no clear D gene. The CDR3 covers 14 residues. Trimming removed 6 bases from V and 1 base from J, with 11 bases in between. Germline-derived CDR1 and CDR2 are SNHLY and FYNNEI. CDR3 residues: CASRKEFGTDTQYF. The CDR3 DNA sequence: TGTGCCAGCAGGAAAGAGTTCGGCACAGATACGCAGTATTTT.

This chain joins TRBV28 and TRBJ2-2; no clear D gene. CDR1 MDHEN and CDR2 SYDVKM come from the germline V gene. Trimming left V 3 bases short and J 0 bases short, with 8 bases between. The CDR3 is made up of 15 amino acids. This CDR3 is CASSLDTANTGELFF. CDR3 nucleotides: TGTGCCAGCAGTTTGGATACAGCGAACACCGGGGAGCTGTTTTTT. Supplemented by reference TRBV28 and TRBJ2-2, the full variable domain reads DVKVTQSSRYLVKRTGEKVFLECVQDMDHENMFWYRQDPGLGLRLIYFSYDVKMKEKGDIPEGYSVSREKKERFSLILESASTNQTSMYLCASSLDTANTGELFFGEGSRLTVL.

V usage is TRBV18 and J usage is TRBJ2-7, with a weak D call TRBD1 (6 bases). Per the germline V gene, CDR1 is KGHSH and CDR2 is LQKENI. Between the trimmed V and J ends, which lost 3 bases and 6 bases, there was a span of 18 bases. There are 15 residues in the CDR3. CDR3 nucleotide sequence: TGTGCCAGCTCACCGGGTACAGGGTTGACCTCCGAGCAGTACTTC. Translated, it gives CASSPGTGLTSEQYF.

The chain couples TRBV27 to TRBJ2-7, with D possibly matching TRBD2 (6 bases). Looked up from germline, CDR1 is MNHEY and CDR2 is SMNVEV (reference sequence). The CDR3 runs to 14 residues. Trimming removed 3 bases from V and 1 base from J, with 10 bases in between. CDR3 coding DNA: TGTGCCAGCAGTTTTTGGGGGACTTCCTACGAGCAGTACTTC. This codes for CASSFWGTSYEQYF.

V gene TRBV11-3 combines with J gene TRBJ2-1; 9 bases match TRBD1. The V and J ends lost 5 bases and 9 bases, in that order; junction bases with no gene match: 5. CDR1 and CDR2 from the germline V gene are SGHNT and YENEEA. The CDR3 has 13 residues. CDR3 coding DNA: TGTGCCAGCAGCAGACAGGGGGTGATTGAGCAGTTCTTC. It yields the protein CASSRQGVIEQFF.

This chain connects TRBV25-1 to TRBJ2-1, with D unresolved. Germline CDR1 MGHDK, CDR2 SYGVNS. The CDR3 is 13 residues long. V lost 6 bases and J lost 8, with 14 bases in between. The CDR3 DNA follows: TGTGCCAGCAGACAACTTACCATCGATGAGCAGTTCTTC. It yields the protein CASRQLTIDEQFF.

The chain recombines TRBV28 with TRBJ2-5, with 7 positions matching TRBD1. The V gene's germline CDR1 is MDHEN and CDR2 SYDVKM. V dropped 2 bases and J dropped 0; count of bases not matched to a gene: 9. The CDR3 contains 17 residues. CDR3 sequence (DNA): TGTGCCAGCAGTTTACCTCGACAGGGCATCTACCAAGAGACCCAGTACTTC. Protein sequence: CASSLPRQGIYQETQYF.

Ten or more counts support this clone. The chain recombines TRBV6-5 with TRBJ2-7; D remains ambiguous. There are 13 residues in the CDR3. Trimming removed 0 bases from V and 3 bases from J, with 6 bases in between. The V gene's germline CDR1 is MNHEY and CDR2 SVGAGI. This CDR3 is CASSYSTDYEQYF. In DNA, the CDR3 is TGTGCCAGCAGTTACTCAACCGACTACGAGCAGTACTTC.